The 22 T cell receptor beta chains reported below all come from one sample, sequenced in a study of T cells in pancreatic ductal adenocarcinoma. Clones were sequenced by immunoSEQ multiplex PCR, and TCRdb holds only the in-frame ones, with some missing. The table has roughly 17,000 clones, roughly 90% seen once. The selected patients with pancreatic ductal adenocarcinoma had surgery but no neoadjuvant therapy. Sequencing was carried out using PBMCs. These receptors were obtained from a human donor with pancreatic ductal adenocarcinoma.

This chain uses TRBV23-1 with TRBJ2-7; 7 nucleotides line up with TRBD1. TRBV23-1 qualifies as an ORF whose function is uncertain. This CDR3 comprises 11 residues. J was trimmed by 12 bases and V by 2 bases; bases with no gene match: 4. DNA of the CDR3: TGCGCCAGCAGTCAACCGACAGGGTTGTACTTC. This translates into CASSQPTGLYF.

The chain combines TRBV11-1 with TRBJ2-7, with D perhaps TRBD1 (6 bases). V gave up 5 bases and J gave up 2 bases, with 10 bases separating them. CDR1 is SGHAT, CDR2 FQDESV, per germline (reference sequence). CDR3 length equals 13 residues. DNA for the CDR3: TGTGCCAGCAGCAACAGGGTTACCTACGAGCAGTACTTC. Translation: CASSNRVTYEQYF.

This clone was counted only a few times. This sequence joins TRBV18 and TRBJ2-2; possible D gene TRBD1, 5 bases. Per germline, CDR1 KGHSH and CDR2 LQKENI. The CDR3 extends over 14 amino acids. Trimming pared 3 bases from V and 7 bases from J, leaving 12 bases between. CDR3 DNA sequence: TGTGCCAGCTCACCTACTACCCAGGGCGGGGAGCTGTTTTTT. Its translation is CASSPTTQGGELFF.

The chain couples TRBV5-4 to TRBJ1-5, with D unresolved. Per the germline V gene, CDR1 is SGHNT and CDR2 is YYREEE (reference sequence). The V and J ends lost 4 bases and 2 bases respectively, with 10 bases between them. The CDR3 extends over 14 amino acids. The CDR3 loop is CASSRMEGNQPQHF. The CDR3 bases are TGTGCCAGCAGCCGCATGGAGGGCAATCAGCCCCAGCATTTT.

V gene TRBV19 combines with J gene TRBJ2-4; D not certain. The CDR3 covers 16 residues. V gave up 0 bases and J gave up 1 base, with 10 bases separating them. The germline gives CDR1 LNHDA, CDR2 SQIVND (reference sequence). Here the CDR3 reads CASSIDRSGAKNIQYF. The CDR3 region has the DNA TGTGCCAGTAGTATAGATAGATCCGGGGCCAAAAACATTCAGTACTTC.

The V call is TRBV6-5, the J call TRBJ2-7; 7 bases fit TRBD1. Germline V gene sequence: CDR1 MNHEY, CDR2 SVGAGI. The CDR3 covers 14 residues. V lost 0 bases and J lost 3; bases outside the gene matches: 2. The CDR3 region has the DNA TGTGCCAGCAGTTACTCCCCAGGGGGCTACGAGCAGTACTTC. This codes for CASSYSPGGYEQYF.

The genes are TRBV5-1 and TRBJ1-1; the match to TRBD1 covers 7 bases. Trimming removed 3 bases from V and 4 bases from J; junction bases left unmatched: 9. From germline, CDR1 is SGHRS and CDR2 YFSETQ. The CDR3 covers 15 residues. The CDR3: CASSYNPTGSTEAFF. The DNA for the CDR3 is TGCGCCAGCAGCTACAACCCGACAGGGAGCACTGAAGCTTTCTTT.

CDR3 bases: TGTGCCAGCAGCCCCGGACAGAGCAGTTGGGCGGACGAGCAGTACTTC. Amino acid sequence: CASSPGQSSWADEQYF. This chain connects TRBV5-6 to TRBJ2-7, with D perhaps TRBD1 (6 bases). The CDR3 runs 16 residues. V was shortened by 4 bases and J by 5 bases, with 22 bases between the two germline ends. Germline lookup yields CDR1 SGHDT and CDR2 YYEEEE. Full variable domain (remainder filled in from reference TRBV5-6 and TRBJ2-7): DAGVTQSPTHLIKTRGQQVTLRCSPKSGHDTVSWYQQALGQGPQFIFQYYEEEERQRGNFPDRFSGHQFPNYSSELNVNALLLGDSALYLCASSPGQSSWADEQYFGPGTRLTVT.

V gene TRBV29-1 combines with J gene TRBJ1-1, with TRBD1 identical over 7 bases. V was clipped by 7 bases and J by 4 bases; unmatched bases: 9. Germline V gene lookup returns CDR1 SQVTM and CDR2 ANQGSEA. The length of the CDR3 is 13 residues. The CDR3 DNA sequence: TGCAGCGCCGCAGGGGGAAGGAGCACTGAAGCTTTCTTT. This sequence encodes CSAAGGRSTEAFF.

CDR3 sequence: CASSKGVWGATNEKLFF. CDR3 nucleotide sequence: TGTGCCAGCAGCAAAGGAGTTTGGGGAGCAACTAATGAAAAACTGTTTTTT. The J gene is TRBJ1-4, the V gene TRBV5-6; D gene ambiguous. The germline V gene has CDR1 SGHDT and CDR2 YYEEEE. Trimming shortened V by 4 bases and J by 0 bases, and 16 bases separated the two germline ends. This CDR3 comprises 17 residues. Full variable domain (outside the CDR3, taken from reference TRBV5-6 and TRBJ1-4): DAGVTQSPTHLIKTRGQQVTLRCSPKSGHDTVSWYQQALGQGPQFIFQYYEEEERQRGNFPDRFSGHQFPNYSSELNVNALLLGDSALYLCASSKGVWGATNEKLFFGSGTQLSVL.

CDR3 sequence reads: CAWSAQGVGQPQHF. In DNA form, the CDR3 reads TGTGCCTGGAGCGCCCAGGGGGTTGGTCAGCCCCAGCATTTT. The rearrangement uses TRBV30 and TRBJ1-5, with 7 bases identical to TRBD1. The CDR3 has 14 amino acids. The germline CDR1 and CDR2 sequences are GTSNPN and SVGIG (reference sequence). J lost 6 bases, V lost 3 bases, and 8 bases had no gene match.

This clone was seen just once. CDR3 region: CASKVAGVARGANVLTF. The CDR3 region has the DNA TGTGCCAGCAAGGTCGCGGGGGTGGCGCGTGGGGCCAACGTCCTGACTTTC. This rearrangement joins TRBV28 to TRBJ2-6; 7 nucleotides align to TRBD2. The CDR3 runs to 17 residues. Germline lookup yields CDR1 MDHEN and CDR2 SYDVKM. Losses at the gene ends were 7 bases for V and 3 bases for J; bases not matched to a gene: 12.

This clone was recorded once. The chain has TRBV7-2 and TRBJ1-2, with a possible D match to TRBD1 (5 bases). Trimming stripped 1 base from V and 7 bases from J, with 7 bases between. There are 12 residues in the CDR3. The germline V gene encodes CDR1 SGHTA and CDR2 FQGNSA. The CDR3 protein is CASSLEGVGYTF. CDR3 DNA: TGTGCCAGCAGCTTAGAAGGGGTTGGCTACACCTTC.

V is TRBV27 and J is TRBJ1-5; D perhaps matches TRBD1 (5 bases). Trimming removed 6 bases at V and 0 bases at J, with 12 bases between. Germline loops: CDR1 MNHEY, CDR2 SMNVEV (reference sequence). This CDR3 is built from 15 residues. The CDR3 DNA sequence: TGTGCCAGCAGGGGAGGGGCCTATAGCAATCAGCCCCAGCATTTT. Its translation is CASRGGAYSNQPQHF.

This rearrangement joins TRBV19 to TRBJ1-1; possibly TRBD1 for D (5 bases). Germline CDR1 and CDR2: LNHDA and SQIVND (reference sequence). V was clipped by 1 base and J by 3 bases, with 9 bases between them. The CDR3 contains 14 residues. The CDR3 here is CASSIVVTDTEAFF. CDR3 coding DNA: TGTGCCAGTAGTATAGTAGTGACAGACACTGAAGCTTTCTTT.

This rearrangement joins TRBV10-3 to TRBJ1-3; weak D call: TRBD1 (5 bases). Germline V gene lookup returns CDR1 ENHRY and CDR2 SYGVKD. This CDR3 spans 16 amino acids. V gave up 4 bases and J gave up 1 base, with 14 bases separating them. The CDR3 sequence is CAISGQPLGSGNTIYF. The CDR3 DNA reads as TGTGCCATCAGTGGACAGCCTCTCGGGTCTGGAAACACCATATATTTT.

The chain is built from TRBV5-1 and TRBJ2-3; 13 positions match TRBD2. The germline gives CDR1 SGHRS, CDR2 YFSETQ. CDR3 size: 16 residues. Trimming cost V 4 bases and J 4 bases; bases outside gene matches: 6. CDR3 sequence reads: CASSTGTSGAPDTQYF. Written as DNA, the CDR3 is TGCGCCAGCAGCACCGGGACTAGCGGGGCCCCAGATACGCAGTATTTT. The full variable domain, its missing parts supplied by reference TRBV5-1 and TRBJ2-3, is KAGVTQTPRYLIKTRGQQVTLSCSPISGHRSVSWYQQTPGQGLQFLFEYFSETQRNKGNFPGRFSGRQFSNSRSEMNVSTLELGDSALYLCASSTGTSGAPDTQYFGPGTRLTVL.

The chain combines TRBV5-1 with TRBJ1-1; perhaps TRBD1 as D (5 bases). CDR3 size: 15 residues. Germline-derived CDR1 and CDR2 are SGHRS and YFSETQ. Trimming took 4 bases from V and 2 from J, leaving 15 bases between them. The CDR3 DNA follows: TGCGCCAGCAGCCCCACCACGGGGGGTAACACTGAAGCTTTCTTT. Its protein is CASSPTTGGNTEAFF.

The rearrangement joins TRBV30 to TRBJ1-1; no clear D. Germline-derived CDR1 and CDR2 are GTSNPN and SVGIG (reference sequence). The CDR3 contains 13 residues. The V end was cut by 2 bases, the J end by 1 base, with 8 bases between. For the CDR3, the DNA is TGTGCCTGGAGTTTCGGGTCGAACACTGAAGCTTTCTTT. Amino acid sequence: CAWSFGSNTEAFF.

J is TRBJ2-1 and V is TRBV19, with D perhaps TRBD1 (8 bases). There are 16 residues in the CDR3. Germline CDR1 is LNHDA and CDR2 is SQIVND (reference sequence). Trimming took off 7 bases at V and 8 bases at J, with 24 bases between the two ends. The CDR3 loop reads CASIYTHRGGSDEQFF. Written as DNA, the CDR3 is TGTGCCAGTATTTACACCCACAGGGGGGGCTCGGATGAGCAGTTCTTC.

J is TRBJ1-5 and V is TRBV6-6, with 10 bases fitting TRBD1. The length of the CDR3 is 14 residues. Trimming at V came to 6 bases and at J to 5 bases, leaving 4 bases not matched to a gene. Germline lookup yields CDR1 MNHNY and CDR2 SVGAGI (reference sequence). The CDR3 DNA reads as TGTGCCAGCAGGTCCGGACAGGGGGATCAGCCCCAGCATTTT. Translating gives CASRSGQGDQPQHF.

V is TRBV18 and J is TRBJ2-5; weak D call: TRBD1 (5 bases). The germline V and J ends were trimmed by 3 bases and 5 bases, with 13 bases remaining between them. This CDR3 is 14 amino acids long. Germline V gene data show CDR1 as KGHSH and CDR2 as LQKENI. This chain's CDR3 is CASSPLDTGETQYF. The CDR3, as DNA: TGTGCCAGCTCACCCTTGGACACTGGCGAGACCCAGTACTTC.